This T cell receptor beta chain was documented in a study of blood T cell repertoires in COVID-19. Study-wide context: Material from acute and convalescent COVID-19 was sourced from the United States, Italy and Spain. T cells, B-cell-depleted T cells, or PBMCs provided the cDNA or gDNA that served as material.

Under the authors' procedure: Estimation of nucleated cell counts relied on the amplification of reference gene primers. Clones were sequenced by immunoSEQ multiplex PCR, and TCRdb holds only the in-frame ones, with some missing. The V and J calls and clone size come from that table; D and trimming were worked out from the DNA. The repertoire includes about 95,000 clones, 75% to 90% of them detected once, and around 3.4% sits in the top ten. Trimming cost V 2 bases and J 4 bases; bases outside gene matches: 8. The CDR3 spans 15 residues. Germline CDR1 reads SGHKS; CDR2 reads YYEKEE (reference sequence). This clone turned up a few times.

The sample was peripheral blood. This sequence joins TRBV5-5 and TRBJ1-2; 7 bases map to TRBD1. This TCR derives from an older woman with acute or convalescent COVID-19. This CDR3 is CASSLPVGQVYGYTF. As DNA, the CDR3 is TGTGCCAGCAGCTTACCGGTTGGACAGGTCTATGGCTACACCTTC.